This T cell receptor (beta chain) originates from a study of CD8 T cells in ankylosing spondylitis. Quantitative 5'-RACE with molecular barcodes was used to make the TCR beta libraries. Each CDR3 protein gets one entry after TCRdb re-called the 5' RACE reads with MiXCR. Here the sample spans 670,000 or so distinct CDR3 sequences, over 15% being singletons. As regards this clonotype: Its antigen is not identified.

Regarding the study as a whole: What seemed typical of ankylosing spondylitis blood was a TCR beta motif built from several highly homologous variants. Peripheral blood held disease-linked clones only at relatively low frequency, and these were CD8+. Enrichment of disease-linked clones was reportedly significant in matched ankylosing spondylitis synovial fluid. Several of the motif variants were reported before in synovial fluid and blood from reactive arthritis.

Germline V gene lookup returns CDR1 LGHNA and CDR2 YNFKEQ. This CDR3 is 14 amino acids long. The trim removed 4 bases at V and 4 bases at J, leaving 5 bases unmatched. This clonotype was sampled from a male donor with ankylosing spondylitis. The specimen sequenced was blood, either unsorted or a sorted T cell fraction (not recorded which). This chain connects TRBV4-2 to TRBJ1-2; TRBD1 agrees at 8 bases. The CDR3 DNA reads TGTGCCAGCAGCCCCAAGGACAGGGCCTATGGCTACACCTTC. Amino acid sequence: CASSPKDRAYGYTF.